What follows is one T cell receptor (beta chain) and its context. This sample is part of a study of blood T cell repertoires in COVID-19. Overall study context: The study drew acute and convalescent COVID-19 samples from the United States, Italy and Spain.

Here immunoSEQ multiplex PCR was the method, and the copy in TCRdb shows in-frame clones only, minus some. The data hold about 92,000 clones, with over 75% observed a single time. This CDR3 spans 13 amino acids. Germline V gene lookup returns CDR1 MGHDK and CDR2 SYGVNS. Trimming at V came to 6 bases and at J to 4 bases, leaving 5 bases not matched to a gene. This chain links TRBV25-1 with TRBJ2-7; 8 nucleotides agree with TRBD1. The source material was peripheral blood. This receptor was obtained from a human donor in a cohort sampled during active COVID-19. CDR3 protein: CASRPGGGYEQYF. In DNA form, the CDR3 reads TGTGCCAGCAGACCAGGGGGCGGGTACGAGCAGTACTTC.